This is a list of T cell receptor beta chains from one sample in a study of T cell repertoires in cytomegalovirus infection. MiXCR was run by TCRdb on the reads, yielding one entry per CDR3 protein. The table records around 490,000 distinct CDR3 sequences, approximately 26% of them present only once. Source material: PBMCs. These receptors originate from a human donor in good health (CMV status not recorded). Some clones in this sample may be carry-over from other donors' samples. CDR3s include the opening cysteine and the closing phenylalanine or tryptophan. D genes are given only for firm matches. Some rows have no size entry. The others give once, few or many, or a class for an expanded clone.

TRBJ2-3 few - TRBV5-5 TGTGCCAGCAGCTACCAGATTGGCCCAGATACGCAGTATTTT CASSYQIGPDTQYF
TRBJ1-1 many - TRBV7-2 TGTGCCAGCAGCCCCCCCCTGGTGGACACTGAAGCTTTCTTT CASSPPLVDTEAFF
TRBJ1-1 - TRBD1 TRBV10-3 TGTGCCATCAGTGCTCAACAGGGGGAAGCTGAAGCTTTCTTT CAISAQQGEAEAFF
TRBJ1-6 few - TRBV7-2 TGTGCCAGCAGCGCCACCGGGACTGGTAGTTCACCCCTCCACTTT CASSATGTGSSPLHF
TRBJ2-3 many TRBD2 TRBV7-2 TGTGCCAGCACCTATAGCGGGAGGAACACAGATACGCAGTATTTT CASTYSGRNTDTQYF
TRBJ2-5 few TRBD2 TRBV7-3 TGTGCCAGCGTTCACGGGAGGGCTGCAGAGACCCAGTACTTC CASVHGRAAETQYF
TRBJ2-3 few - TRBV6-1 TGTGCCAGCAGCTGGACGGAGAGCACAGATACGCAGTATTTT CASSWTESTDTQYF
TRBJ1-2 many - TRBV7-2 TGTGCCAGCAGCTTAGCGGGAGGCCAGCCATATGGCTACACCTTC CASSLAGGQPYGYTF
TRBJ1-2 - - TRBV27 TGTGCCAGCAGTTTATGGGCTGCCAGCCACTATGGCTACACCTTC CASSLWAASHYGYTF
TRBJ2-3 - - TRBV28 TGTGCCAGCAGTTTTGCGGGAAAGGCAGATACGCAGTATTTT CASSFAGKADTQYF
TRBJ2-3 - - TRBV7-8 TGTGCCAGCAGCTTACTTTTAGGGGGGGCCACAGATACGCATTATTTT CASSLLLGGATDTHYF
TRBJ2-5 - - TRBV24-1 TGTGCCACCAGTGAACGGTTCCAAGAGACCCAGTACTTC CATSERFQETQYF
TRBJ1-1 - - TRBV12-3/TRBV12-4 TGTGCCAGCAGTGCAAACCTGGGACCGGTGAACACTGAAGCTTTCTTT CASSANLGPVNTEAFF
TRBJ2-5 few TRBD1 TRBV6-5 TGTGCCAGCAGTCGGGACAGGGACCTTCAACGGACCCAGTACTTC CASSRDRDLQRTQYF
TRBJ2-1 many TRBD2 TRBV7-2 TGTGCCAGCAGCTTAGTTAGCTTCTGGGAACGGGAGGCCCATGAGCAGTTCTTC CASSLVSFWEREAHEQFF
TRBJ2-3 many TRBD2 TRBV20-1 TGCAGTGCTAGAGTCCTGGGACTAGCGGGAGCAGATACGCAGTATTTT CSARVLGLAGADTQYF
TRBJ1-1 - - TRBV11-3 TGTGCCAGCAGCTTAGCCCTTTCGGGGGGTATGAACACTGAAGCTTTCTTT CASSLALSGGMNTEAFF
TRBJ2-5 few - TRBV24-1 TGTGCCACCAGTGACCCCTATGCGACAGGCCAAGAGACCCAGTACTTC CATSDPYATGQETQYF
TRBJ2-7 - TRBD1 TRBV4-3 TGCGCCAGCAGCCAAGAAGACGCCGGACAGGGGGCCAACGAGCAGTACTTC CASSQEDAGQGANEQYF
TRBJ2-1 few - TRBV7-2 TGTGCCAGCAGCGCCGGGACAAGCAGGTACAATGAGCAGTTCTTC CASSAGTSRYNEQFF
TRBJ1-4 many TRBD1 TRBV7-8 TGTGCCAGCAGCTTTCTACGCCCCGGGACAGGGATAGAAAAACTGTTTTTT CASSFLRPGTGIEKLFF
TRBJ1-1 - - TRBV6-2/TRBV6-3 TGTGCCAGCAGCCTTCGACACATTGGGAACACTGAAGCTTTCTTT CASSLRHIGNTEAFF
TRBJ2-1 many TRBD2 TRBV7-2 TGTGCCAGCAGCTGGACTAGCGGGAAAAATGAGCAGTTCTTC CASSWTSGKNEQFF
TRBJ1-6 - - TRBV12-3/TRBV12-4 TGTGCCAGCAGCCAACAAGCAAATTCACCCCTCCACTTT CASSQQANSPLHF